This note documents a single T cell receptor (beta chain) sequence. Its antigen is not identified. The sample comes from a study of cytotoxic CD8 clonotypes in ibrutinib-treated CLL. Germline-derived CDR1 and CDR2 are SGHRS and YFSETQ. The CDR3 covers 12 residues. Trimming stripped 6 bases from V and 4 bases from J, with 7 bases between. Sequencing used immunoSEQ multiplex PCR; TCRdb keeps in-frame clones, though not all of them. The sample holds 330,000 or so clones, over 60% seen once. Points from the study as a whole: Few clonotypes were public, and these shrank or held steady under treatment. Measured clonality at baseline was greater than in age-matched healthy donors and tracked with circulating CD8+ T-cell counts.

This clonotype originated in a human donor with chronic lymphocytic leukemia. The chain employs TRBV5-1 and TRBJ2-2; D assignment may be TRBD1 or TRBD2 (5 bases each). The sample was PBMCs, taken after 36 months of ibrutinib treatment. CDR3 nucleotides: TGCGCCAGCAAGGGGAGCACCGGGGAGCTGTTTTTT. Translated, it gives CASKGSTGELFF. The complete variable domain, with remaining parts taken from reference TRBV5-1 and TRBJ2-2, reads KAGVTQTPRYLIKTRGQQVTLSCSPISGHRSVSWYQQTPGQGLQFLFEYFSETQRNKGNFPGRFSGRQFSNSRSEMNVSTLELGDSALYLCASKGSTGELFFGEGSRLTVL.